This T cell receptor beta chain comes out of a study of radiation and T cells in renal cell carcinoma. Germline CDR1 and CDR2: MNHNS and SASEGT. V lost 2 bases and J 7 bases, leaving 9 bases between the germline ends. This CDR3 has 14 residues. Measured with immunoSEQ multiplex PCR; TCRdb has only the in-frame clones, and not every one. The table has 130,000 to 150,000 clones, approximately 90% seen once. Time point in this sample: baseline pretreatment blood. Treatment noted: 15 Gy SBRT to primary tumor, nephrectomy 4 weeks later. The sequence was collected from a woman aged 50 to 60 with renal cell carcinoma. Sequenced here: blood, sampled from a patient whose treatment included radiotherapy and nephrectomy. The V gene is TRBV6-1, the J gene TRBJ1-6; D gene uncertain. CDR3 sequence: CASSETELNSPLHF. The CDR3 region has the DNA TGTGCCAGCAGTGAAACGGAGCTAAATTCACCCCTCCACTTT.